This TCR beta chain was found in a study of cytomegalovirus exposure and HLA in healthy donors. Study-wide points: Diagnosis of cytomegalovirus status made by the classifier reportedly showed high specificity and sensitivity. TRBV6-2, TRBV6-3 and some other V segments were excluded as indistinguishable.

Likely unrecorded immune exposures existed in these nominally healthy donors. In the case of this clone: What it recognizes is unknown.

The CDR3 has 18 residues. Per the germline V gene, CDR1 is KGHSH and CDR2 is LQKENI. J was trimmed by 0 bases and V by 2 bases; bases with no gene match: 10. PCR used 60 Vbeta primers and 13 Jbeta primers. Profiled with immunoSEQ multiplex PCR; TCRdb holds only in-frame clones, not every one. The sample records fewer than 150,000 clones, 80% being singletons. The clonotype was recovered from a man aged 40-49 years in good health and CMV-seropositive. The rearrangement joins TRBV18 to TRBJ2-3; 8 bases fit TRBD2. Sequencing was done on a sample of PBMCs. CDR3 sequence: CASSPLVLAGSSTDTQYF. The CDR3 nucleotides read TGTGCCAGCTCACCATTGGTATTAGCGGGGTCTAGCACAGATACGCAGTATTTT.